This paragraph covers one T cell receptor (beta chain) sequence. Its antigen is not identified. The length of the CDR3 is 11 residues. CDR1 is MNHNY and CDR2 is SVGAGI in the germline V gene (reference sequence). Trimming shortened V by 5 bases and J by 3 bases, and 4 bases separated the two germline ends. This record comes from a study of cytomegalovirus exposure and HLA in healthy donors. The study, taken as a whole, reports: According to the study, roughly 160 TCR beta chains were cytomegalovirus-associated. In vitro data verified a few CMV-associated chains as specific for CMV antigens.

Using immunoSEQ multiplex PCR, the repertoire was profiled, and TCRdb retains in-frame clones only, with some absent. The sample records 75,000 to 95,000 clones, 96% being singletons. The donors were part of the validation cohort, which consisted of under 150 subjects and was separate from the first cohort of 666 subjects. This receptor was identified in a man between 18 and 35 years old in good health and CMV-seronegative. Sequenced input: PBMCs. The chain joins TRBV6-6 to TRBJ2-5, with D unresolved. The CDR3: CASSHKETQYF. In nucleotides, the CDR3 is TGTGCCAGCAGTCACAAAGAGACCCAGTACTTC.